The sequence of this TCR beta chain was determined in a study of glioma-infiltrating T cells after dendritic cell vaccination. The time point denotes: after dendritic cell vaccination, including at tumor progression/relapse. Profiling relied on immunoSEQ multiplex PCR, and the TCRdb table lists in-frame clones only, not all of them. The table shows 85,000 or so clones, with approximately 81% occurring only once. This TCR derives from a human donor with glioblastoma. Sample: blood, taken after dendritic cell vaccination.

This CDR3 is CAWRGGGSTGELFF. DNA for the CDR3: TGTGCCTGGAGAGGGGGAGGGAGCACCGGGGAGCTGTTTTTT. V gene TRBV30 combines with J gene TRBJ2-2; possibly TRBD2 for D (7 bases). There are 14 residues in the CDR3. Germline CDR1 GTSNPN, CDR2 SVGIG (reference sequence). Trimming cost V 3 bases and J 4 bases, with 12 bases left between them. Using reference TRBV30 and TRBJ2-2 for the parts outside the CDR3, the full variable domain is SQTIHQWPATLVQPVGSPLSLECTVEGTSNPNLYWYRQAAGRGLQLLFYSVGIGQISSEVPQNLSASRPQDRQFILSSKKLLLSDSGFYLCAWRGGGSTGELFFGEGSRLTVL.